These 21 T cell receptor beta chains share one sample of origin, sequenced in a study of cytomegalovirus exposure and HLA in healthy donors. This PCR relied on a set of 60 Vbeta primers and 13 Jbeta primers. The assay was immunoSEQ multiplex PCR, and TCRdb's table has in-frame clones only and misses some. The table lists some 200,000 clones, 79% of them singletons, with under 2% in the top ten. Sequencing was performed on PBMCs. The receptors shown here come from a girl aged 5-17 years in good health and CMV-seropositive.

CDR3 DNA: TGTGCCAGCAGCATCAGTCCCGAAAACATTCAGTACTTC. Its protein is CASSISPENIQYF. The chain has TRBV9 and TRBJ2-4, with unresolved D. V was clipped by 4 bases and J by 5 bases, with 10 bases between them. This CDR3 is built from 13 residues. Germline-derived CDR1 and CDR2 are SGDLS and YYNGEE.

Remarks on this clone: This sample also contains other DNA sequences that code for the same CDR3. The genes are TRBV27 and TRBJ2-1; 7 positions agree with TRBD2. CDR3 length: 14 residues. The germline V gene encodes CDR1 MNHEY and CDR2 SMNVEV (reference sequence). The V segment lost 2 bases and the J segment 2 bases; nucleotides outside the gene matches: 0. The CDR3 reads CASSLAGAYNEQFF. CDR3 coding DNA: TGTGCCAGCAGTTTAGCGGGGGCCTACAATGAGCAGTTCTTC.

The CDR3 reads CASSLVQGKNEQYF. The CDR3, as DNA: TGTGCCAGCAGCTTAGTACAGGGGAAAAACGAGCAGTACTTC. The V and J genes are TRBV7-9 and TRBJ2-7; TRBD1 matches at 7 bases. CDR1 is SEHNR, CDR2 FQNEAQ, per germline (reference sequence). Unmatched junction bases numbered 5, after V lost 1 base and J lost 5 bases. The CDR3 length is 14 residues.

The V gene is TRBV18, the J gene TRBJ1-2; possible D gene TRBD1, 5 bases. The CDR3 is 14 residues long. V lost 3 bases and J lost 3, with 11 bases in between. Germline V gene lookup returns CDR1 KGHSH and CDR2 LQKENI. In DNA form, the CDR3 reads TGTGCCAGCTCACCCCAAGGGGCTGACTATGGCTACACCTTC. Encoded protein: CASSPQGADYGYTF. The full variable domain, with the rest looked up from reference TRBV18 and TRBJ1-2, is NAGVMQNPRHLVRRRGQEARLRCSPMKGHSHVYWYRQLPEEGLKFMVYLQKENIIDESGMPKERFSAEFPKEGPSILRIQQVVRGDSAAYFCASSPQGADYGYTFGSGTRLTVV.

This clone has more than one count but fewer than ten. The chain uses TRBV10-2 and TRBJ2-6; 9 positions agree with TRBD2. J was trimmed by 2 bases and V by 4 bases; bases with no gene match: 6. The CDR3 is 17 amino acids. Germline V gene sequence: CDR1 WSHSY, CDR2 SAAADI. The CDR3 here is CASSGPAGGPGANVLTF. The CDR3 DNA reads TGCGCCAGCAGTGGTCCAGCGGGGGGCCCTGGGGCCAACGTCCTGACTTTC.

V gene TRBV5-1 combines with J gene TRBJ2-5; 9 nucleotides match TRBD2. The CDR3 spans 13 residues. The germline gives CDR1 SGHRS, CDR2 YFSETQ. With 4 bases clipped from V and 5 bases from J, the junction kept 3 bases outside the gene matches. CDR3 region: CASSQGTSETQYF. CDR3 bases: TGCGCCAGCAGCCAAGGGACTAGCGAGACCCAGTACTTC.

This chain joins TRBV11-2 and TRBJ2-5; unclear D gene. V dropped 2 bases and J dropped 5 bases, with 12 bases sitting between them. CDR1 and CDR2 from the germline V gene are SGHAT and FQNNGV. The CDR3 runs 14 residues. This CDR3 is CASSLTPSTETQYF. The CDR3 DNA reads as TGTGCCAGCAGCTTAACCCCATCGACTGAGACCCAGTACTTC.

This chain uses TRBV7-2 with TRBJ1-5; D is unclear. The CDR3 length is 13 residues. The germline V gene encodes CDR1 SGHTA and CDR2 FQGNSA. Trimming cost V 5 bases and J 4 bases, with 9 bases left between them. CDR3 residues: CASSLGPNQPQHF. DNA for the CDR3: TGTGCCAGCAGCCTTGGGCCAAATCAGCCCCAGCATTTT. Based on the CDR3 plus reference TRBV7-2 and TRBJ1-5, the full variable domain is GAGVSQSPSNKVTEKGKDVELRCDPISGHTALYWYRQSLGQGLEFLIYFQGNSAPDKSGLPSDRFSAERTGGSVSTLTIQRTQQEDSAVYLCASSLGPNQPQHFGDGTRLSIL.

The chain recombines TRBV4-3 with TRBJ2-1; 12 bases match TRBD2. CDR1 and CDR2 from the germline V gene are LGHNA and YSLEER. The CDR3 has 15 amino acids. V lost 7 bases to trimming and J lost 8 bases; unmatched junction nucleotides: 9. The CDR3 DNA follows: TGCGCCAGCAAAACTTCTAGCGGGGGGGCCGATGAGCAGTTCTTC. It specifies CASKTSSGGADEQFF.

The chain is built from TRBV5-4 and TRBJ2-4; 13 bases agree with TRBD2. J gave up 0 bases and V 1 base, and 7 bases lay outside the gene matches. CDR3 length: 19 amino acids. The germline V gene encodes CDR1 SGHNT and CDR2 YYREEE (reference sequence). For the CDR3, the DNA is TGTGCCAGCAGCTTGAGGACTAGCGGGAGCGAACTAGCCAAAAACATTCAGTACTTC. This gives the protein CASSLRTSGSELAKNIQYF.

This clone was counted a single time. The J gene is TRBJ1-1, the V gene TRBV30; TRBD1 matches at 9 bases. The V gene end was trimmed by 2 bases and the J gene end by 11 bases; junction bases not matched to a gene: 9. CDR3 size: 13 residues. Germline V CDR1 and CDR2: GTSNPN, SVGIG (reference sequence). CDR3 residues: CAWSKDRGGWAFF. CDR3 nucleotide sequence: TGTGCCTGGAGTAAGGACAGGGGCGGTTGGGCTTTCTTT. The full variable domain, its missing parts supplied by reference TRBV30 and TRBJ1-1, is SQTIHQWPATLVQPVGSPLSLECTVEGTSNPNLYWYRQAAGRGLQLLFYSVGIGQISSEVPQNLSASRPQDRQFILSSKKLLLSDSGFYLCAWSKDRGGWAFFGQGTRLTVV.

The J gene is TRBJ2-7, the V gene TRBV5-5; D might be TRBD1 (6 bases). The CDR3 consists of 15 residues. The germline CDR1 and CDR2 sequences are SGHKS and YYEKEE (reference sequence). Trimming left V 2 bases short and J 0 bases short, with 12 bases between. CDR3 residues: CASSLLTGPSYEQYF. As DNA, the CDR3 is TGTGCCAGCAGCTTATTAACAGGGCCCTCCTACGAGCAGTACTTC.

The J gene is TRBJ2-1, the V gene TRBV15, with D possibly matching TRBD1 (6 bases). V was pared by 0 bases and J by 9 bases, with 9 bases between. CDR1 LNHNV and CDR2 YYDKDF come from the germline V gene (reference sequence). This CDR3 has 13 amino acids. This chain's CDR3 is CATSREGGGEQFF. The CDR3 DNA sequence: TGTGCCACCAGCAGAGAAGGGGGTGGTGAGCAGTTCTTC.

The rearrangement joins TRBV6-5 to TRBJ2-5; TRBD2 matches at 7 bases. Losses at the gene ends were 6 bases for V and 7 bases for J; bases not matched to a gene: 8. The CDR3 is made up of 13 amino acids. Germline CDR1 is MNHEY and CDR2 is SVGAGI. The CDR3 loop is CASSLQRGGTQYF. The CDR3 DNA is TGTGCCAGCAGCCTGCAGCGGGGTGGGACCCAGTACTTC.

The chain links TRBV2 to TRBJ1-2, with a weak D call TRBD1 (5 bases). V gave up 5 bases and J gave up 0 bases, with 13 bases separating them. CDR1 is SNHLY, CDR2 FYNNEI, per germline. The CDR3 is made up of 15 amino acids. The CDR3 DNA is TGTGCCAGCAGTCGGTACGACAGATCTAACTATGGCTACACCTTC. Its protein is CASSRYDRSNYGYTF. The full variable domain, with the rest looked up from reference TRBV2 and TRBJ1-2, is EPEVTQTPSHQVTQMGQEVILRCVPISNHLYFYWYRQILGQKVEFLVSFYNNEISEKSEIFDDQFSVERPDGSNFTLKIRSTKLEDSAMYFCASSRYDRSNYGYTFGSGTRLTVV.

This chain uses TRBV5-1 with TRBJ2-5; the match to TRBD2 covers 13 bases. Trimming at V came to 0 bases and at J to 4 bases, leaving 3 bases not matched to a gene. The CDR3 consists of 16 residues. Germline V gene lookup returns CDR1 SGHRS and CDR2 YFSETQ. CDR3 coding DNA: TGCGCCAGCAGCTTGGGAACTAGCGGGGGGGGAGAGACCCAGTACTTC. It yields the protein CASSLGTSGGGETQYF.

The rearrangement links TRBV6-5 to TRBJ1-1; tentative D call: TRBD1 (6 bases). V was shortened by 6 bases and J by 4 bases, with 15 bases between the two germline ends. Per the germline V gene, CDR1 is MNHEY and CDR2 is SVGAGI. This CDR3 is 14 amino acids long. The chain's CDR3 is CASRIQGEGTEAFF. The CDR3, as DNA: TGTGCCAGCAGGATACAGGGAGAGGGCACTGAAGCTTTCTTT.

V and J are TRBV4-1 and TRBJ2-2, with 10 bases that match TRBD1. The CDR3 is 15 residues long. CDR1 MGHRA and CDR2 YSYEKL come from the germline V gene. V shed 4 bases, J shed 4 bases, and the junction held 3 bases outside the gene matches. In DNA form, the CDR3 reads TGCGCCAGCAGCCGGGGACAGGGGATCACCGGGGAGCTGTTTTTT. It codes for CASSRGQGITGELFF.

The chain combines TRBV6-1 with TRBJ2-7, with 8 positions matching TRBD1. V was pared by 6 bases and J by 3 bases, with 7 bases of the junction left unmatched. The CDR3 sequence is 14 residues long. The V gene's germline CDR1 is MNHNS and CDR2 SASEGT. The CDR3 DNA sequence: TGTGCCAGCAGGCCTGGACAGGGTGACTACGAGCAGTACTTC. The encoded protein is CASRPGQGDYEQYF.

The genes are TRBV5-1 and TRBJ1-2; a weak D match, TRBD1 (5 bases). This CDR3 spans 15 amino acids. Deletions cut 3 bases from V and 3 bases from J, with 15 bases between. Germline CDR1 reads SGHRS; CDR2 reads YFSETQ. CDR3 coding DNA: TGCGCCAGCAGCTGGGGGGACCGGACTGACTATGGCTACACCTTC. This translates into CASSWGDRTDYGYTF.

The chain has TRBV2 and TRBJ2-3; 8 nucleotides match TRBD1. CDR1 and CDR2 (germline): SNHLY, FYNNEI. CDR3 length equals 18 residues. J lost 0 bases, V lost 6 bases, and 14 bases had no gene match. This CDR3 is CASRRGQAVWSSTDTQYF. The CDR3 DNA reads as TGTGCCAGCAGACGGGGACAGGCAGTTTGGTCTAGCACAGATACGCAGTATTTT.